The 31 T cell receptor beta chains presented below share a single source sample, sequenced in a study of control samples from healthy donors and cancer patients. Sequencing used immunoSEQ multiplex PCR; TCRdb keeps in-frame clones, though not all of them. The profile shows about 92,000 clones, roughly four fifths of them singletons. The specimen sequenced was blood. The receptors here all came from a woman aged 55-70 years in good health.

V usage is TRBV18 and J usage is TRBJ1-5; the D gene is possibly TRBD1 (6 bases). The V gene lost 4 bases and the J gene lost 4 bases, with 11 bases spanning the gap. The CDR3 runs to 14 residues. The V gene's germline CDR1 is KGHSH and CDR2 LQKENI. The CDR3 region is CASSQMDSNQPQHF. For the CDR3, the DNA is TGTGCCAGCTCACAAATGGACAGTAATCAGCCCCAGCATTTT.

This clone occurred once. The chain's CDR3 is CASSLSSQETQYF. DNA for the CDR3: TGTGCCAGCAGTCTCTCTTCGCAGGAGACCCAGTACTTC. The chain combines TRBV27 with TRBJ2-5; D call uncertain. With 5 bases removed from V and 5 bases from J, the gap between germline ends came to 12 bases. From germline, CDR1 is MNHEY and CDR2 SMNVEV (reference sequence). The CDR3 has 13 amino acids.

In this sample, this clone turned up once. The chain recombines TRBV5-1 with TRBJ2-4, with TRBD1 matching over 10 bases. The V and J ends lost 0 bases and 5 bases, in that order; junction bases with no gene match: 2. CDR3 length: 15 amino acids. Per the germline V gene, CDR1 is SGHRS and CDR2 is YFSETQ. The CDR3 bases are TGCGCCAGCAGCTTGGGAGGACAGGGGGAAAACATTCAGTACTTC. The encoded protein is CASSLGGQGENIQYF.

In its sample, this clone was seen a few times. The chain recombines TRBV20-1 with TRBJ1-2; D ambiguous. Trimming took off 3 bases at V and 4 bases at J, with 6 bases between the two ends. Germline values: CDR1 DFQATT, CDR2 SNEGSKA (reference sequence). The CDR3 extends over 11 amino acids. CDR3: CSASHPYGYTF. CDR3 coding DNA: TGCAGTGCTAGCCATCCCTATGGCTACACCTTC.

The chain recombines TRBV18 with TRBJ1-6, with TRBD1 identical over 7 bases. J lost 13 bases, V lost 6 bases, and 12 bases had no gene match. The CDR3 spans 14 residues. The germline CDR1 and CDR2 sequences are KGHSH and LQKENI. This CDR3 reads CASSRDSTSSPLHF. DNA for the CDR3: TGTGCCAGCTCGCGGGACAGCACTTCATCCCCCCTCCACTTT.

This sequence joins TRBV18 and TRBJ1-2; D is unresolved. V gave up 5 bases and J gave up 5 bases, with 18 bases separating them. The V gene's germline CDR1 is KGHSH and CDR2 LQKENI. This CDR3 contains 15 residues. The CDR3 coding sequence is TGTGCCAGCTCATCGAGACCTGGGAATATATATGGCTACACCTTC. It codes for CASSSRPGNIYGYTF.

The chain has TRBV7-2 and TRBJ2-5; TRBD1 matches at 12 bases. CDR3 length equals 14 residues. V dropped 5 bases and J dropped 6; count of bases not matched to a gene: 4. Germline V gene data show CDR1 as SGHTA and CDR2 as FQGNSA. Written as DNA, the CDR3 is TGTGCCAGCAGCGTGGGACAGGGGGCGCAGACCCAGTACTTC. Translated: CASSVGQGAQTQYF.

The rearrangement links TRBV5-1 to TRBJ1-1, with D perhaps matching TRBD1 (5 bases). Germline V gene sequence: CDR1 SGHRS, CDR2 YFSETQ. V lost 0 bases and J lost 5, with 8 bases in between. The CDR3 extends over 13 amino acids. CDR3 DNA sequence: TGCGCCAGCAGCTTGGGACAGTGGACTGAAGCTTTCTTT. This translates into CASSLGQWTEAFF. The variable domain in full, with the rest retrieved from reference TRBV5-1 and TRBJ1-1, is KAGVTQTPRYLIKTRGQQVTLSCSPISGHRSVSWYQQTPGQGLQFLFEYFSETQRNKGNFPGRFSGRQFSNSRSEMNVSTLELGDSALYLCASSLGQWTEAFFGQGTRLTVV.

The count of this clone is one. The DNA for the CDR3 is TGTGCCACCAGTGATTTCACCCCGAATACGCAGTATTTT. Translated, it gives CATSDFTPNTQYF. V usage is TRBV24-1 and J usage is TRBJ2-3; D is unresolved. This CDR3 contains 13 residues. Germline V gives CDR1 KGHDR, CDR2 SFDVKD. The V end was cut by 1 base, the J end by 7 bases, with 8 bases between.

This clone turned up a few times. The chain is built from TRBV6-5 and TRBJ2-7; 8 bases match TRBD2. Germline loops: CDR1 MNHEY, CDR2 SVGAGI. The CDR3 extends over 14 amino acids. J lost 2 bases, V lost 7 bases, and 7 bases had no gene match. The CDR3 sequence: CASTNREGPYEQYF. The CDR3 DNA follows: TGTGCCAGCACCAACCGGGAGGGACCCTACGAGCAGTACTTC.

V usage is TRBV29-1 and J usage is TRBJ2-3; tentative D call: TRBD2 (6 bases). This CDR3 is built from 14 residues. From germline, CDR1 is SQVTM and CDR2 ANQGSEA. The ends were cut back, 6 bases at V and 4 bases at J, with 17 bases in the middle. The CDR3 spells CSVLLGGGPDTQYF. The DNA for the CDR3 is TGCAGCGTCCTCTTGGGGGGAGGACCAGATACGCAGTATTTT.

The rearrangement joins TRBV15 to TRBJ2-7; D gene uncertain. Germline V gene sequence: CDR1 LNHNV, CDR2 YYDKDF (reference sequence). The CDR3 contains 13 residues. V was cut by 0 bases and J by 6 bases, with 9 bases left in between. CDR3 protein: CATSREVSGEQYF. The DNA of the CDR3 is TGTGCCACCAGCAGAGAAGTTTCCGGCGAGCAGTACTTC.

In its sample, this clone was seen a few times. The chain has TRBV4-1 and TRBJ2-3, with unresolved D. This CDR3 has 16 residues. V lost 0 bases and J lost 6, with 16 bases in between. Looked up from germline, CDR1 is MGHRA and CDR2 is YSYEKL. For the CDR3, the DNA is TGCGCCAGCAGCCAAGAGGGCAGCCCTTTGGCGGATACGCAGTATTTT. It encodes CASSQEGSPLADTQYF.

In DNA, the CDR3 is TGTGCCACCAGCAGAGATGGTATGATAGCGGGAGCCTACGAGCAGTACTTC. The encoded protein is CATSRDGMIAGAYEQYF. J is TRBJ2-7 and V is TRBV15, with 9 nucleotides matching TRBD2. The CDR3 extends over 17 amino acids. The V gene end was trimmed by 0 bases and the J gene end by 2 bases; junction bases not matched to a gene: 8. Germline CDR1 reads LNHNV; CDR2 reads YYDKDF (reference sequence).

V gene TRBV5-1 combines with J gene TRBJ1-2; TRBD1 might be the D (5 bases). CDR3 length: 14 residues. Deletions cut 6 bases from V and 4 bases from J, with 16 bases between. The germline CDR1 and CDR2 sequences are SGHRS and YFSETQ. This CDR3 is CASTKGDSGYGYTF. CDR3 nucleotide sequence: TGCGCCAGCACCAAAGGAGACAGTGGCTATGGCTACACCTTC. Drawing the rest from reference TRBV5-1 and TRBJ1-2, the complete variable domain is KAGVTQTPRYLIKTRGQQVTLSCSPISGHRSVSWYQQTPGQGLQFLFEYFSETQRNKGNFPGRFSGRQFSNSRSEMNVSTLELGDSALYLCASTKGDSGYGYTFGSGTRLTVV.

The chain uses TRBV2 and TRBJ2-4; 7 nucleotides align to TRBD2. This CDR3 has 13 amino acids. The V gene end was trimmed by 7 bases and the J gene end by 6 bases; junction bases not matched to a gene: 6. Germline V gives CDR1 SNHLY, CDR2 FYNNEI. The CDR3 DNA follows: TGTGCCAGCAAGGTCGCTAGCGGAAACATTCAGTACTTC. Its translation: CASKVASGNIQYF.

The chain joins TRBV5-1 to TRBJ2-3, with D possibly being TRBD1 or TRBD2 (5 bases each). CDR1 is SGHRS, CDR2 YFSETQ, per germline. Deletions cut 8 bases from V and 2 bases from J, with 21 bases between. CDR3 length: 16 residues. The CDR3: CASRDGRAPSTDTQYF. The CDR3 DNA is TGCGCCAGTAGGGACGGAAGGGCTCCATCCACAGATACGCAGTATTTT. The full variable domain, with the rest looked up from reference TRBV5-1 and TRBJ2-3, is KAGVTQTPRYLIKTRGQQVTLSCSPISGHRSVSWYQQTPGQGLQFLFEYFSETQRNKGNFPGRFSGRQFSNSRSEMNVSTLELGDSALYLCASRDGRAPSTDTQYFGPGTRLTVL.

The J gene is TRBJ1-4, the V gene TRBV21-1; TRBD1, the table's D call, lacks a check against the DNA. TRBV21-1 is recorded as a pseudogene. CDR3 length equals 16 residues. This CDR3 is CASRWTPDGTNEKLFF. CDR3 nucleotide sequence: TGTGCCAGCAGATGGACACCCGACGGGACTAATGAAAAACTGTTTTTT.

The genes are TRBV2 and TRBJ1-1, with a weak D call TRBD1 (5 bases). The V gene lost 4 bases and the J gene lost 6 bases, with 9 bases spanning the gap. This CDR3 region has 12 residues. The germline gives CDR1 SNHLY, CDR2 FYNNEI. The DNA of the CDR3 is TGTGCCAGCAGTGGGAGGGACTCTGAAGCTTTCTTT. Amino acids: CASSGRDSEAFF. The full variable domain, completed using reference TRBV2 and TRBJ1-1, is EPEVTQTPSHQVTQMGQEVILRCVPISNHLYFYWYRQILGQKVEFLVSFYNNEISEKSEIFDDQFSVERPDGSNFTLKIRSTKLEDSAMYFCASSGRDSEAFFGQGTRLTVV.

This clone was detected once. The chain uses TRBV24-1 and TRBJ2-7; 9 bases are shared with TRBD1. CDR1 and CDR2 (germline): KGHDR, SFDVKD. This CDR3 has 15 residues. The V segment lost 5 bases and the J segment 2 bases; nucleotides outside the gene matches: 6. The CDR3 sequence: CATSGAGTGPYEQYF. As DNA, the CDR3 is TGTGCCACCAGTGGCGCCGGGACAGGGCCCTACGAGCAGTACTTC.

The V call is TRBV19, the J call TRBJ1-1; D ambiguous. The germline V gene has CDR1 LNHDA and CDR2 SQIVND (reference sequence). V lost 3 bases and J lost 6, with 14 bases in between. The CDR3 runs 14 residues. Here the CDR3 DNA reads TGTGCCAGTAGTATGAAGGTGGGAGGCTCTGAAGCTTTCTTT. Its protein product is CASSMKVGGSEAFF.

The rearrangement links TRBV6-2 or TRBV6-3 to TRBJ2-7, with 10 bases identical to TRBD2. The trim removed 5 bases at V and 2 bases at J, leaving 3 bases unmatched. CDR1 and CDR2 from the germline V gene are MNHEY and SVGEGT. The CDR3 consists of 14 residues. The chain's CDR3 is CASSKAGGTYEQYF. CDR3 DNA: TGTGCCAGCAGTAAAGCGGGGGGGACCTACGAGCAGTACTTC.

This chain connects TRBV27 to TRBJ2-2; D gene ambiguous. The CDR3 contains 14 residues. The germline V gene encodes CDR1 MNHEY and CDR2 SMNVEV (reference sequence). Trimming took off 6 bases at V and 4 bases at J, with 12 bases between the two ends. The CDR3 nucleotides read TGTGCCAGCAGCAGCGAAGTCGGCACCGGGGAGCTGTTTTTT. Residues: CASSSEVGTGELFF.

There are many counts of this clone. CDR3 amino acids: CSVVPAGTEAFF. In nucleotides, the CDR3 is TGCAGCGTTGTTCCGGCGGGGACTGAAGCTTTCTTT. The chain recombines TRBV29-1 with TRBJ1-1; no reliable D call. Trimming pared 4 bases from V and 5 bases from J, leaving 11 bases between. The germline V gene encodes CDR1 SQVTM and CDR2 ANQGSEA. The CDR3 extends over 12 amino acids.

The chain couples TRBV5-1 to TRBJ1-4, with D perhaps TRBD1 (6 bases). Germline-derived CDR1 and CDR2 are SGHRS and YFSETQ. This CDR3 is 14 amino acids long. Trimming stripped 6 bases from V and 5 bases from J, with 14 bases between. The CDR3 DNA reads TGCGCCAGCACACAGGGAGGGGACAATGAAAAACTGTTTTTT. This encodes CASTQGGDNEKLFF.

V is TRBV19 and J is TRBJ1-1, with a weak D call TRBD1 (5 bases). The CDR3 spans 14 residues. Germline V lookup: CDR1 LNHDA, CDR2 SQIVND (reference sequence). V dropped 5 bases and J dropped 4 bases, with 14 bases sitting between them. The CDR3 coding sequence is TGTGCCAGTAGTCCCCAGGGTACCTCCACTGAAGCTTTCTTT. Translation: CASSPQGTSTEAFF.

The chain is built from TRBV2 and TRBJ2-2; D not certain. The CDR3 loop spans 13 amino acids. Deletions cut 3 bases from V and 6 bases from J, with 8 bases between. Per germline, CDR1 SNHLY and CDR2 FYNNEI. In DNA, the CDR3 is TGTGCCAGCAGTGACAGTCGAGCCGGGGAGCTGTTTTTT. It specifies CASSDSRAGELFF.

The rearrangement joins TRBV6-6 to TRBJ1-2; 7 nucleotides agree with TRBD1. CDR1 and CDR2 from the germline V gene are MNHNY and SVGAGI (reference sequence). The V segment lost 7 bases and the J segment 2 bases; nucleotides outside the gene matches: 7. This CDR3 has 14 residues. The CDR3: CASIPSGQNYGYTF. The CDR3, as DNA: TGTGCCAGCATCCCCTCGGGACAGAACTATGGCTACACCTTC.

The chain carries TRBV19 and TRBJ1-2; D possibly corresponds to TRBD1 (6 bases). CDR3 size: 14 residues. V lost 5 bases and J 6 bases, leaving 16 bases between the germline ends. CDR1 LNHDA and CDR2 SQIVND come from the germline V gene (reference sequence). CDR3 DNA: TGTGCCAGTAGTTCCCCAGGGGAGTACCATGGCTACACCTTC. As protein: CASSSPGEYHGYTF.

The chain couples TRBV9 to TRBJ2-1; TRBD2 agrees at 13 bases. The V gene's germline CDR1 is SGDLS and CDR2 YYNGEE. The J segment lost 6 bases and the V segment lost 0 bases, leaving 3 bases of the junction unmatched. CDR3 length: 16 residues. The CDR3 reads CASSVVGLAGSNEQFF. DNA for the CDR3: TGTGCCAGCAGCGTAGTGGGACTAGCGGGGAGCAATGAGCAGTTCTTC.

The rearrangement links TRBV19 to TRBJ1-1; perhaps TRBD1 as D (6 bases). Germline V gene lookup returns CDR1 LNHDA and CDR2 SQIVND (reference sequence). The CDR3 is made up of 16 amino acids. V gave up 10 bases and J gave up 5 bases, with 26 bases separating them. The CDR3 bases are TGTGCCACCTCCCCCCGGACAAAGGGGGGGGATACTGAAGCTTTCTTT. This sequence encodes CATSPRTKGGDTEAFF.